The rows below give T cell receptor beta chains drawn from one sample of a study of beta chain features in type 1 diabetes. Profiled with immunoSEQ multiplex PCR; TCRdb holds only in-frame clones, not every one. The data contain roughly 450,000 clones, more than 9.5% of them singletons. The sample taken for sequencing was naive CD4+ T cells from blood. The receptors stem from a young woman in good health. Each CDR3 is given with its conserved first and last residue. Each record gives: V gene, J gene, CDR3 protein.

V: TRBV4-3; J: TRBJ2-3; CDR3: CASSQSASTDTQYF
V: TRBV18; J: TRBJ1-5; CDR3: CASSPQGPGNQPQHF
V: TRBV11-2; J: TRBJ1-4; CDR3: CASSSLSEKLFF
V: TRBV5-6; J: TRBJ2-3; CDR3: CASSPLGTDTQYF
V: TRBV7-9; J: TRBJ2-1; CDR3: CASSFNEINEQFF
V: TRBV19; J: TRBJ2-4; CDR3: CASRVGPGAKNIQYF
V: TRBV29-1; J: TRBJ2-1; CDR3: CSVVWFIWDEQFF
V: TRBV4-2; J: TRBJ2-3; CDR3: CASSLAGTSDTDTQYF
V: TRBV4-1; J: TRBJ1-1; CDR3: CASSQVIGQGDTEAFF
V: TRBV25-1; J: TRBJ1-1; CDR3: CASSGYRNTEAFF
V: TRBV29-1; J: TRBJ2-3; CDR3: CSGRSFPGTQYF
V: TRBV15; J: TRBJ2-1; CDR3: CATSRVGTGINEQFF
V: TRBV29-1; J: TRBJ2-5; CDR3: CSVGRGMGETQYF
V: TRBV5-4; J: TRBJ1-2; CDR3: CASSAQRGLSYGYTF
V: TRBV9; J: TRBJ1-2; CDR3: CASSPTTNYGYTF
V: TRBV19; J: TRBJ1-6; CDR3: CASRSGNSPLHF
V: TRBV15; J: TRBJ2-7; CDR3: CATGRGQGATEQYF
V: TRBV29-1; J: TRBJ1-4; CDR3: CSVEVGTGAEKLFF
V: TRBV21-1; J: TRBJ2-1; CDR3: CASSTRSTVYNEQFF
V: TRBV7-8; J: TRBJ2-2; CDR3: CASSSRREGTGELFF
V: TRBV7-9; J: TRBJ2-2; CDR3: CASSLRGSVGTGELFF
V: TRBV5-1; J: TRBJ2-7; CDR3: CASSSGHGTGEQYF
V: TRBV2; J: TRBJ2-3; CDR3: CASSDRTITDTQYF
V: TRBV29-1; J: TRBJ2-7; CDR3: CSVRLPAHYEQYF
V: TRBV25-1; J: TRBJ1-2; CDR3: CASSVDRVGYGYTF
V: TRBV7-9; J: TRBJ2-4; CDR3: CASSLAGTVKNIQYF
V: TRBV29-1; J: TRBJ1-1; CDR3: CSVEGRAEAFF
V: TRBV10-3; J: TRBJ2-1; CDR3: CAISERRDEQFF
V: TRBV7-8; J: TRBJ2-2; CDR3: CASSFRPGQGDTGELFF